The 10 T cell receptor beta chains below all came from one sample that was sequenced in a study of PD-1 blockade in mismatch repair-deficient tumors. The protocol was immunoSEQ multiplex PCR, while the TCRdb copy is restricted to in-frame clones and leaves out a portion. This table holds around 40,000 clones, over 80% found once. The material was PBMCs, obtained roughly nine months after starting pembrolizumab. These receptors were obtained from an adult with mismatch repair-deficient cancer.

The chain employs TRBV5-1 and TRBJ2-4, with unresolved D. V was clipped by 0 bases and J by 5 bases, with 6 bases between them. The germline V gene has CDR1 SGHRS and CDR2 YFSETQ. The CDR3 contains 13 residues. The CDR3 nucleotides read TGCGCCAGCAGCTTGGCTCCTGAAAACATTCAGTACTTC. Protein product: CASSLAPENIQYF. Combining the CDR3 with reference TRBV5-1 and TRBJ2-4 gives the whole variable domain KAGVTQTPRYLIKTRGQQVTLSCSPISGHRSVSWYQQTPGQGLQFLFEYFSETQRNKGNFPGRFSGRQFSNSRSEMNVSTLELGDSALYLCASSLAPENIQYFGAGTRLSVL.

The V gene is TRBV15, the J gene TRBJ2-7, with D unresolved. Germline V gives CDR1 LNHNV, CDR2 YYDKDF (reference sequence). V was cut by 0 bases and J by 6 bases, with 15 bases left in between. The CDR3 totals 15 residues. CDR3 loop: CATSRDEAASGEQYF. In nucleotides, the CDR3 is TGTGCCACCAGCAGAGATGAGGCAGCGAGTGGCGAGCAGTACTTC.

The chain carries TRBV7-9 and TRBJ2-1; maybe TRBD2 (6 bases). V lost 4 bases and J 10 bases, leaving 29 bases between the germline ends. Germline CDR1 and CDR2: SEHNR and FQNEAQ (reference sequence). The CDR3 length is 18 residues. CDR3 sequence (DNA): TGTGCCAGCAGCTCCACCCTGGGTAGCGGTACGACGCCCGTCGAGCAGTTCTTC. It yields the protein CASSSTLGSGTTPVEQFF.

The rearrangement links TRBV7-9 to TRBJ2-7; TRBD2 is a possible D gene (5 bases). With 5 bases removed from V and 2 bases from J, the gap between germline ends came to 10 bases. The V gene's germline CDR1 is SEHNR and CDR2 FQNEAQ (reference sequence). The CDR3 is 13 amino acids. As DNA, the CDR3 is TGTGCCAGCAGCCCCGCCGGGACCTACGAGCAGTACTTC. It is translated as CASSPAGTYEQYF.

This clone was picked up a small number of times. The chain employs TRBV6-5 and TRBJ1-2, with a tentative D call TRBD1 (5 bases). V was clipped by 4 bases and J by 0 bases, with 12 bases between them. Germline CDR1 MNHEY, CDR2 SVGAGI. The CDR3 loop spans 15 amino acids. The CDR3 region has the DNA TGTGCCAGCAGTTCCTACAGGAGAACTAACTATGGCTACACCTTC. Translated, it gives CASSSYRRTNYGYTF.

Only one count was recorded for this clone. The rearrangement joins TRBV27 to TRBJ1-2; D remains unclear. Germline CDR1 is MNHEY and CDR2 is SMNVEV (reference sequence). This CDR3 has 14 amino acids. The V end lost 3 bases, the J end lost 0 bases, and 8 bases lay between the germline ends. The DNA of the CDR3 is TGTGCCAGCAGTTTTGTCCACACTAACTATGGCTACACCTTC. Encoded protein: CASSFVHTNYGYTF.

The genes are TRBV30 and TRBJ2-5; 9 bases are shared with TRBD1. Looked up from germline, CDR1 is GTSNPN and CDR2 is SVGIG (reference sequence). V lost 0 bases and J lost 5; bases outside the gene matches: 13. The CDR3 length is 17 residues. CDR3 in DNA: TGTGCCTGGAGTGTTCTGGGAGGACAGGGGTCCGGGGAGACCCAGTACTTC. Protein product: CAWSVLGGQGSGETQYF.

The sample holds a few counts of this clone. The chain's CDR3 is CASSLEGRAGNYGYTF. CDR3 coding DNA: TGTGCCAGCAGCTTAGAAGGCAGGGCAGGGAACTATGGCTACACCTTC. This chain uses TRBV11-3 with TRBJ1-2; tentatively, D is TRBD1 (5 bases). CDR3 length equals 16 residues. V lost 0 bases to trimming and J lost 2 bases, with 13 bases between them. Germline values: CDR1 SGHNT, CDR2 YENEEA.

This clone was observed once. J is TRBJ2-1 and V is TRBV2, with 7 positions matching TRBD1. J gave up 1 base and V 4 bases, and 4 bases lay outside the gene matches. Germline V CDR1 and CDR2: SNHLY, FYNNEI. The CDR3 has 15 residues. In nucleotides, the CDR3 is TGTGCCAGCAGTGTGACAGGGAGTTCCTACAATGAGCAGTTCTTC. It codes for CASSVTGSSYNEQFF.

The chain has TRBV2 and TRBJ1-6; 7 bases map to TRBD1. The CDR3 totals 16 residues. The V and J ends lost 5 bases and 0 bases, in that order; junction bases with no gene match: 4. Per germline, CDR1 SNHLY and CDR2 FYNNEI. The CDR3 loop is CASSPTGSSYNSPLHF. CDR3 bases: TGTGCCAGCAGTCCGACAGGGAGCTCCTATAATTCACCCCTCCACTTT.